The present T cell receptor (beta chain) was sequenced within a study of blood T cell repertoires in COVID-19. The overall study: Collection of acute and convalescent COVID-19 samples took place in the United States, Italy and Spain. Nucleic acid was either cDNA or gDNA, and it came from T cells, B-cell-depleted T cells, or PBMCs.

J lost 7 bases, V lost 1 base, and 5 bases had no gene match. Germline CDR1 is LGHDT and CDR2 is YNNKEL (reference sequence). This CDR3 has 15 amino acids. Study processing details: Amplified reference gene primers provided the basis for estimating nucleated cell counts. The repertoire was sequenced with immunoSEQ multiplex PCR; TCRdb's copy has only in-frame clones and lacks some. V and J calls and clone size come straight from that table; D and trimming were deduced from the DNA. Of about 260,000 clones listed, approximately 91% are singletons. The sequenced sample was peripheral blood. The TCR comes from a human donor in a cohort sampled during active COVID-19. The V and J genes are TRBV3-1 (or the pseudogene TRBV3-2) and TRBJ1-1; 11 positions match TRBD1. The CDR3 spells CASSQASGQGVEAFF. Here the CDR3 DNA reads TGTGCCAGCAGCCAAGCTTCGGGACAGGGGGTTGAAGCTTTCTTT.